The 27 T cell receptor beta chains presented below share a single source sample, sequenced in a study of neurological immune-mediated disorders (dated by TCRdb to about 2019). The time point label, as the study defines it: longitudinal time-point 3. Preparation of the library involved 5' RACE. The sequencing machine was an Illumina HiSeq 2500. TCRdb took the public reads, trimmed them with fastp at Q25, ran MiXCR for clone calling and kept in-frame beta chains. Merged by CDR3 protein, the rows form single entries marked with the most common genes and DNA. For this sample there are approximately 84,000 distinct CDR3 sequences; 3.5% to 4.5% appear just once. Of the sample, 5.7% is held by the ten largest clones. The source material was PBMCs. Receptors originate from a woman aged 55 to 70 with multiple sclerosis.

This clonotype was seen at least ten times. This chain uses TRBV3-1 with TRBJ1-1; 10 bases match TRBD1. The CDR3 length is 16 residues. The V gene's germline CDR1 is LGHDT and CDR2 YNNKEL (reference sequence). Unmatched junction bases numbered 5, after V lost 0 bases and J lost 4 bases. The CDR3 region has the DNA TGTGCCAGCAGCCAAGATTATGGGACAGGGGTCACTGAAGCTTTCTTT. This encodes CASSQDYGTGVTEAFF.

There are many counts of this clonotype. The chain is built from TRBV18 and TRBJ2-1, with 11 bases that match TRBD2. The length of the CDR3 is 16 residues. Per the germline V gene, CDR1 is KGHSH and CDR2 is LQKENI. J gave up 6 bases and V 0 bases, and 4 bases lay outside the gene matches. CDR3 region: CASSPPGLAGGNEQFF. The CDR3 nucleotides read TGTGCCAGCTCACCACCGGGTCTAGCGGGGGGCAATGAGCAGTTCTTC.

This clonotype has a count of ten or more. The V gene is TRBV6-4, the J gene TRBJ1-6; D remains unclear. CDR1 and CDR2 (germline): MRHNA, SNTAGT. The CDR3 has 14 amino acids. The V end lost 4 bases, the J end lost 7 bases, and 11 bases lay between the germline ends. CDR3 sequence: CASSAGLGNSPLHF. The CDR3 nucleotides read TGTGCCAGCAGTGCGGGTTTGGGCAATTCACCCCTCCACTTT.

This clonotype was seen ten or more times. In DNA form, the CDR3 reads TGCGCCAGCAGCTTCGAATCGGGGGAAGGGGCCCAGCATTTT. It specifies CASSFESGEGAQHF. The genes are TRBV5-1 and TRBJ1-5; TRBD1 might be the D (5 bases). Germline V gives CDR1 SGHRS, CDR2 YFSETQ. V gave up 2 bases and J gave up 11 bases, with 17 bases separating them. The CDR3 has 14 residues.

This clonotype was detected ten times or more. The V call is TRBV20-1, the J call TRBJ1-3, with 12 bases identical to TRBD1. V was pared by 5 bases and J by 4 bases, with 6 bases of the junction left unmatched. There are 15 residues in the CDR3. Germline CDR1 is DFQATT and CDR2 is SNEGSKA (reference sequence). Here the CDR3 reads CSACGDRGLGNTIYF. In DNA form, the CDR3 reads TGCAGTGCTTGCGGGGACAGGGGGCTAGGAAACACCATATATTTT.

The table lists this clonotype with many counts. CDR3 amino acids: CSAERTGSEETQYF. CDR3 DNA: TGCAGTGCCGAGAGGACAGGGTCCGAAGAGACCCAGTACTTC. This rearrangement joins TRBV20-1 to TRBJ2-5; 8 bases agree with TRBD1. CDR1 and CDR2 from the germline V gene are DFQATT and SNEGSKA (reference sequence). CDR3 length equals 14 residues. Trimming at V came to 6 bases and at J to 3 bases, leaving 9 bases not matched to a gene.

Ten or more counts support this clonotype. The genes are TRBV6-5 and TRBJ2-7; the match to TRBD2 covers 11 bases. The length of the CDR3 is 16 residues. Germline V gene sequence: CDR1 MNHEY, CDR2 SVGAGI. Trimming cost V 5 bases and J 1 base; bases outside gene matches: 7. The CDR3 sequence: CASSRRLAGGSYEQYF. DNA for the CDR3: TGTGCCAGCAGTCGCCGGCTAGCGGGGGGTTCCTACGAGCAGTACTTC.

This rearrangement joins TRBV11-3 to TRBJ2-2; D not certain. The CDR3 sequence is 15 residues long. The germline V and J ends were trimmed by 0 bases and 1 base, with 6 bases remaining between them. Germline lookup yields CDR1 SGHNT and CDR2 YENEEA. CDR3 DNA sequence: TGTGCCAGCAGCTTAGAGACATTGAACACCGGGGAGCTGTTTTTT. It codes for CASSLETLNTGELFF.

This clonotype was recorded at least ten times. The chain links TRBV7-2 to TRBJ2-7; D remains unclear. This CDR3 spans 15 amino acids. Germline lookup yields CDR1 SGHTA and CDR2 FQGNSA. Trimming stripped 2 bases from V and 3 bases from J, with 14 bases between. For the CDR3, the DNA is TGTGCCAGCAGCTTAAGGCCAGGTCCGAACTACGAGCAGTACTTC. It specifies CASSLRPGPNYEQYF.

This clonotype was observed many times. The genes are TRBV12-3 or TRBV12-4 and TRBJ2-3; D is possibly TRBD1 or TRBD2 (5 bases each). This CDR3 is built from 13 residues. V was trimmed by 7 bases and J by 4 bases, leaving 12 bases between them. In DNA, the CDR3 is TGTGCCAGCACCTCAAGGGGACCAGATACGCAGTATTTT. Its protein product is CASTSRGPDTQYF.

This clonotype was detected a few times. The chain carries TRBV5-1 and TRBJ2-7; the match to TRBD1 covers 9 bases. Per the germline V gene, CDR1 is SGHRS and CDR2 is YFSETQ. Trimming removed 1 base from V and 3 bases from J; junction bases left unmatched: 2. This CDR3 spans 14 amino acids. The CDR3 nucleotides are TGCGCCAGCAGCTTGTCGGGACAGGGCTACGAGCAGTACTTC. Translated, it gives CASSLSGQGYEQYF. Variable domain in full (rest from reference TRBV5-1 and TRBJ2-7): KAGVTQTPRYLIKTRGQQVTLSCSPISGHRSVSWYQQTPGQGLQFLFEYFSETQRNKGNFPGRFSGRQFSNSRSEMNVSTLELGDSALYLCASSLSGQGYEQYFGPGTRLTVT.

This clonotype was seen repeatedly, ten times or more. The rearrangement links TRBV5-1 to TRBJ1-1, with D possibly being TRBD1 (5 bases). V was clipped by 0 bases and J by 6 bases, with 18 bases between them. This CDR3 spans 16 amino acids. In germline, CDR1 is SGHRS, CDR2 YFSETQ. CDR3 nucleotides: TGCGCCAGCAGCTTGGGGCACGAGGGGTGGGTCGCTGAAGCTTTCTTT. It codes for CASSLGHEGWVAEAFF. Full variable domain (remainder filled in from reference TRBV5-1 and TRBJ1-1): KAGVTQTPRYLIKTRGQQVTLSCSPISGHRSVSWYQQTPGQGLQFLFEYFSETQRNKGNFPGRFSGRQFSNSRSEMNVSTLELGDSALYLCASSLGHEGWVAEAFFGQGTRLTVV.

In its sample, this clonotype was seen a few times. This rearrangement joins TRBV7-6 to TRBJ1-1; D unclear. The CDR3 consists of 13 residues. Germline loops: CDR1 SGHVS, CDR2 FNYEAQ. V gave up 5 bases and J gave up 0 bases, with 7 bases separating them. The CDR3 loop is CASSQQMNTEAFF. CDR3 DNA: TGTGCCAGCAGCCAACAGATGAACACTGAAGCTTTCTTT. The full variable domain, completed using reference TRBV7-6 and TRBJ1-1, is GAGVSQSPRYKVTKRGQDVALRCDPISGHVSLYWYRQALGQGPEFLTYFNYEAQQDKSGLPNDRFSAERPEGSISTLTIQRTEQRDSAMYRCASSQQMNTEAFFGQGTRLTVV.

There are many counts of this clonotype. The chain couples TRBV3-1 to TRBJ2-7; 12 bases are shared with TRBD1. The CDR3 consists of 16 residues. V lost 2 bases and J lost 5; bases outside the gene matches: 7. Germline CDR1 and CDR2: LGHDT and YNNKEL (reference sequence). The CDR3 nucleotides are TGTGCCAGCAGCCAAATCCGGGACAGGGGGCTGCACGAGCAGTACTTC. This codes for CASSQIRDRGLHEQYF.

The chain uses TRBV3-1 and TRBJ1-1, with D possibly TRBD1 on 5 matching bases. Germline assignment: CDR1 LGHDT and CDR2 YNNKEL (reference sequence). The CDR3 is made up of 18 amino acids. V lost 0 bases and J 1 base, leaving 18 bases between the germline ends. CDR3 sequence (DNA): TGTGCCAGCAGCCAAGAGGTTCGACCGGGACCGCAGAACACTGAAGCTTTCTTT. Translating it yields CASSQEVRPGPQNTEAFF.

Ten or more counts support this clonotype. The rearrangement links TRBV7-2 to TRBJ2-2; either TRBD1 or TRBD2 may supply D (5 bases each). Germline assignment: CDR1 SGHTA and CDR2 FQGNSA. This CDR3 has 16 residues. The V gene lost 0 bases and the J gene lost 0 bases, with 8 bases spanning the gap. The CDR3 loop reads CASSLAGTANTGELFF. In nucleotides, the CDR3 is TGTGCCAGCAGCTTAGCCGGGACGGCGAACACCGGGGAGCTGTTTTTT.

This clonotype has at least ten counts. The chain recombines TRBV5-1 with TRBJ2-7; 9 nucleotides match TRBD1. Germline loops: CDR1 SGHRS, CDR2 YFSETQ. Losses at the gene ends were 2 bases for V and 3 bases for J; bases not matched to a gene: 9. CDR3 size: 16 residues. The CDR3 reads CASSFDRTGDGYEQYF. The DNA for the CDR3 is TGCGCCAGCAGCTTCGACAGGACAGGGGATGGCTACGAGCAGTACTTC.

In its sample, this clonotype was seen many times. This sequence joins TRBV6-5 and TRBJ2-3, with D tentatively TRBD2 (7 bases). This CDR3 has 15 amino acids. V lost 2 bases to trimming and J lost 3 bases, with 12 bases between them. Germline CDR1 reads MNHEY; CDR2 reads SVGAGI. The DNA of the CDR3 is TGTGCCAGCAGTTACGGAGGGGGGGGGACAGATACGCAGTATTTT. It specifies CASSYGGGGTDTQYF.

This clonotype was counted a few times. CDR3 DNA: TGTGCCAGCAGCTTTGGCCAGGGAAATGAAAAACTGTTTTTT. Amino acids: CASSFGQGNEKLFF. The chain uses TRBV7-9 and TRBJ1-4; TRBD1 is a possible D gene (5 bases). The V end lost 3 bases, the J end lost 5 bases, and 10 bases lay between the germline ends. The CDR3 is made up of 14 amino acids. Germline loops: CDR1 SEHNR, CDR2 FQNEAQ (reference sequence).

This clonotype has ten or more counts. The chain joins TRBV7-2 to TRBJ1-2; D possibly corresponds to TRBD1 (5 bases). The V and J ends lost 1 base and 4 bases respectively, with 16 bases between them. This CDR3 has 16 amino acids. Germline lookup yields CDR1 SGHTA and CDR2 FQGNSA. The CDR3 here is CASSLEATIGGYGYTF. The CDR3 nucleotides read TGTGCCAGCAGCTTAGAAGCAACGATTGGGGGCTATGGCTACACCTTC.

This clonotype occurred many times. This CDR3 reads CASSLGLMKNTEAFF. CDR3 in DNA: TGTGCCAGCAGCTTAGGACTGATGAAGAACACTGAAGCTTTCTTT. V gene TRBV11-2 combines with J gene TRBJ1-1; D gene ambiguous. V lost 1 base and J 1 base, leaving 10 bases between the germline ends. This CDR3 is 15 amino acids long. Germline V gene sequence: CDR1 SGHAT, CDR2 FQNNGV.

This clonotype was seen at least ten times. V is TRBV5-6 and J is TRBJ2-1; D is ambiguous. V lost 3 bases and J 0 bases, leaving 10 bases between the germline ends. Germline V lookup: CDR1 SGHDT, CDR2 YYEEEE. This CDR3 spans 15 amino acids. CDR3 amino acids: CASSSLMSSYNEQFF. CDR3 in DNA: TGTGCCAGCAGCTCCCTGATGAGCTCCTACAATGAGCAGTTCTTC.

This clonotype was detected many times. The V gene is TRBV12-3 or TRBV12-4, the J gene TRBJ2-7, with TRBD2 matching over 10 bases. Trimming removed 4 bases from V and 5 bases from J; junction bases left unmatched: 11. This CDR3 comprises 16 residues. CDR3 residues: CASSWARGLAKDEQYF. The DNA for the CDR3 is TGTGCCAGCAGTTGGGCCAGGGGACTAGCGAAAGACGAGCAGTACTTC.

This clonotype was counted at least ten times. The genes are TRBV20-1 and TRBJ2-7, with TRBD2 matching 9 bases. The CDR3 totals 15 residues. V lost 4 bases and J lost 3; bases outside the gene matches: 10. Per germline, CDR1 DFQATT and CDR2 SNEGSKA (reference sequence). In DNA, the CDR3 is TGCAGTGCTATTGAGACAGCGGGGGGTCTCTACGAGCAGTACTTC. Translating it yields CSAIETAGGLYEQYF.

This clonotype was observed many times. This chain uses TRBV28 with TRBJ2-5; a weak D match, TRBD2 (5 bases). There are 14 residues in the CDR3. CDR1 is MDHEN, CDR2 SYDVKM, per germline. Deletions cut 1 base from V and 5 bases from J, with 11 bases between. DNA for the CDR3: TGTGCCAGCAGTTTATACGGGATCGGTGAGACCCAGTACTTC. Translated, it gives CASSLYGIGETQYF.

This clonotype occurred many times. This chain connects TRBV4-1 to TRBJ2-1; a weak D match, TRBD1 (6 bases). With 2 bases removed from V and 10 bases from J, the gap between germline ends came to 21 bases. The CDR3 extends over 16 amino acids. Germline values: CDR1 MGHRA, CDR2 YSYEKL. For the CDR3, the DNA is TGCGCCAGCAGCCAACCTACAGGGAAGTTATCTATCGAGCAGTTCTTC. Translating it yields CASSQPTGKLSIEQFF.

This clonotype was seen many times. The chain couples TRBV28 to TRBJ2-3, with a tentative D call TRBD1 (6 bases). There are 16 residues in the CDR3. The V and J ends lost 6 bases and 7 bases respectively, with 23 bases between them. CDR1 is MDHEN and CDR2 is SYDVKM in the germline V gene. CDR3 protein: CASSELQGGRSNTQYF. Here the CDR3 DNA reads TGTGCCAGCAGCGAACTCCAAGGGGGTCGGTCAAATACGCAGTATTTT.